The 20 T cell receptor beta chains given below trace back to one sample, sequenced in a study of shared clonotypes between healthy human individuals. The repertoire was sequenced with immunoSEQ multiplex PCR; TCRdb's copy has only in-frame clones and lacks some. The sample yields 560,000 or so clones, 96% seen once. Selected positively for CCR7 and CD45RO-negative, naive CD8 cells excluded terminally differentiated effector memory CD45RA+ cells. What was sequenced was naive CD8+ T cells sorted from blood. The receptors derive from a woman between 25 and 40 years old in good health.

The chain joins TRBV18 to TRBJ1-5; D call uncertain. The V and J ends lost 2 bases and 5 bases respectively, with 7 bases between them. This CDR3 has 13 residues. Germline V lookup: CDR1 KGHSH, CDR2 LQKENI. As DNA, the CDR3 is TGTGCCAGCTCACCAGACGAGGATCAGCCCCAGCATTTT. Protein: CASSPDEDQPQHF.

The V gene is TRBV27, the J gene TRBJ2-3; the D is unclear. The germline V gene has CDR1 MNHEY and CDR2 SMNVEV (reference sequence). Trimming shortened V by 6 bases and J by 4 bases, and 26 bases separated the two germline ends. This CDR3 is built from 18 residues. CDR3 sequence: CASRKGRQRLLRPDTQYF. For the CDR3, the DNA is TGTGCCAGCAGAAAGGGTCGTCAGCGATTACTTCGACCAGATACGCAGTATTTT.

V gene TRBV11-2 combines with J gene TRBJ2-7; possibly TRBD1 or TRBD2 for D (5 bases each). From germline, CDR1 is SGHAT and CDR2 FQNNGV. Trimming stripped 3 bases from V and 3 bases from J, with 9 bases between. The CDR3 covers 13 residues. CDR3 amino acids: CASSLGPDYEQYF. The CDR3 DNA sequence: TGTGCCAGCAGCTTGGGACCTGACTACGAGCAGTACTTC.

This rearrangement joins TRBV10-3 to TRBJ2-1; possible D gene TRBD2, 6 bases. CDR3 size: 18 residues. V shed 10 bases and J shed 8 bases, with 33 bases lying between them. Per the germline V gene, CDR1 is ENHRY and CDR2 is SYGVKD. The CDR3 spells CATPRGIAAPRRPYEQFF. CDR3 DNA sequence: TGTGCCACCCCCCGAGGCATAGCGGCTCCAAGACGCCCCTATGAGCAGTTCTTC.

This clone was seen a handful of times. CDR3 in amino acids: CASREGDQPQHF. CDR3 sequence (DNA): TGCGCCAGCAGAGAGGGGGATCAGCCCCAGCATTTT. The chain joins TRBV10-2 to TRBJ1-5, with D maybe TRBD1 (6 bases). From germline, CDR1 is WSHSY and CDR2 SAAADI. V was shortened by 6 bases and J by 5 bases, with 8 bases between the two germline ends. The CDR3 loop spans 12 amino acids.

This chain connects TRBV5-6 to TRBJ2-1; 8 nucleotides agree with TRBD2. This CDR3 comprises 15 residues. Trimming took 0 bases from V and 3 from J; bases not matched to a gene: 2. Per germline, CDR1 SGHDT and CDR2 YYEEEE. CDR3 loop: CASSLASGLYNEQFF. CDR3 bases: TGTGCCAGCAGCTTGGCTAGCGGGCTCTACAATGAGCAGTTCTTC.

This chain joins TRBV28 and TRBJ2-1; either TRBD1 or TRBD2 may supply D (6 bases each). The V gene lost 5 bases and the J gene lost 5 bases, with 10 bases spanning the gap. Germline-derived CDR1 and CDR2 are MDHEN and SYDVKM. This CDR3 is built from 13 residues. CDR3: CASSIGGHNEQFF. The CDR3 bases are TGTGCCAGCAGTATCGGGGGCCACAATGAGCAGTTCTTC. The full variable domain, completed using reference TRBV28 and TRBJ2-1, is DVKVTQSSRYLVKRTGEKVFLECVQDMDHENMFWYRQDPGLGLRLIYFSYDVKMKEKGDIPEGYSVSREKKERFSLILESASTNQTSMYLCASSIGGHNEQFFGPGTRLTVL.

Comment on this clone: Other DNA sequences within the sample encode an identical CDR3. The rearrangement uses TRBV28 and TRBJ2-5; D is perhaps TRBD1 (6 bases). V shed 3 bases and J shed 5 bases, with 13 bases lying between them. From germline, CDR1 is MDHEN and CDR2 SYDVKM. CDR3 length: 14 amino acids. The CDR3 bases are TGTGCCAGCAGTTTGTTGGGGGCAAGGGAGACCCAGTACTTC. The encoded protein is CASSLLGARETQYF.

J is TRBJ2-1 and V is TRBV13; a weak D match, TRBD1 (5 bases). The CDR3 extends over 13 amino acids. CDR1 and CDR2 (germline): PRHDT, FYEKMQ (reference sequence). V lost 7 bases, J lost 9 bases, and 16 bases lay in between. The CDR3 sequence is CASNRHHSGEQFF. DNA of the CDR3: TGTGCCAGCAACAGGCACCACAGTGGTGAGCAGTTCTTC.

The rearrangement joins TRBV5-4 to TRBJ2-1; the match to TRBD1 covers 11 bases. There are 15 residues in the CDR3. J lost 8 bases, V lost 4 bases, and 8 bases had no gene match. Per the germline V gene, CDR1 is SGHNT and CDR2 is YYREEE (reference sequence). The CDR3 here is CASSLWTGGEDEQFF. The CDR3 DNA reads as TGTGCCAGCAGCCTTTGGACAGGGGGCGAGGATGAGCAGTTCTTC. The variable domain in full, with the rest retrieved from reference TRBV5-4 and TRBJ2-1, is ETGVTQSPTHLIKTRGQQVTLRCSSQSGHNTVSWYQQALGQGPQFIFQYYREEENGRGNFPPRFSGLQFPNYSSELNVNALELDDSALYLCASSLWTGGEDEQFFGPGTRLTVL.

V and J are TRBV6-1 and TRBJ2-5; 7 bases match TRBD2. The V gene's germline CDR1 is MNHNS and CDR2 SASEGT. This CDR3 has 14 residues. V lost 2 bases and J lost 4; bases outside the gene matches: 4. CDR3: CASSERGGRETQYF. CDR3 nucleotides: TGTGCCAGCAGTGAACGGGGAGGGAGAGAGACCCAGTACTTC.

The chain uses TRBV11-2 and TRBJ2-7; unclear D gene. Trimming removed 3 bases at V and 3 bases at J, with 21 bases between. The CDR3 consists of 17 residues. The germline V gene has CDR1 SGHAT and CDR2 FQNNGV. DNA of the CDR3: TGTGCCAGCAGCTTTCTCCCCCCAACCCTCGCGTTCTACGAGCAGTACTTC. This translates into CASSFLPPTLAFYEQYF.

The CDR3 DNA reads as TGTGCCAGCGACGGAGAGACCCAGTACTTC. Encoded protein: CASDGETQYF. The rearrangement uses TRBV7-9 and TRBJ2-5; no clear D. Trimming removed 8 bases at V and 4 bases at J, with 5 bases between. CDR1 and CDR2 (germline): SEHNR, FQNEAQ (reference sequence). This CDR3 comprises 10 residues. Based on the CDR3 plus reference TRBV7-9 and TRBJ2-5, the full variable domain is DTGVSQNPRHKITKRGQNVTFRCDPISEHNRLYWYRQTLGQGPEFLTYFQNEAQLEKSRLLSDRFSAERPKGSFSTLEIQRTEQGDSAMYLCASDGETQYFGPGTRLLVL.

This sequence joins TRBV27 and TRBJ2-3; D may correspond to TRBD1 or TRBD2 (5 bases each). Germline CDR1 reads MNHEY; CDR2 reads SMNVEV (reference sequence). This CDR3 contains 17 residues. Trimming stripped 1 base from V and 2 bases from J, with 16 bases between. DNA for the CDR3: TGTGCCAGCAGTTTATTCCGCAGGGACCTTTCCACAGATACGCAGTATTTT. This codes for CASSLFRRDLSTDTQYF.

The chain recombines TRBV7-8 with TRBJ2-1; 13 bases map to TRBD2. The CDR3 spans 16 residues. The junction had 9 bases not matched to a gene; V was cut back by 5 bases and J by 8 bases. The germline V gene has CDR1 SGHVS and CDR2 FQNEAQ. DNA for the CDR3: TGTGCCAGCAGCCCCTGGACTAGCGGGAGTCATGATGAGCAGTTCTTC. This translates into CASSPWTSGSHDEQFF. The whole variable domain, filled in from reference TRBV7-8 and TRBJ2-1, reads GAGVSQSPRYKVAKRGQDVALRCDPISGHVSLFWYQQALGQGPEFLTYFQNEAQLDKSGLPSDRFFAERPEGSVSTLKIQRTQQEDSAVYLCASSPWTSGSHDEQFFGPGTRLTVL.

This chain uses TRBV2 with TRBJ1-1; D unresolved. This CDR3 is 15 amino acids long. Between the trimmed V and J ends, which lost 1 base and 6 bases, there was a span of 15 bases. The V gene's germline CDR1 is SNHLY and CDR2 FYNNEI. The CDR3 region is CASSEGRTVPPEAFF. DNA of the CDR3: TGTGCCAGCAGTGAAGGGAGGACCGTGCCTCCTGAAGCTTTCTTT.

V is TRBV15 and J is TRBJ2-3; TRBD2 is a possible D gene (5 bases). Germline V gives CDR1 LNHNV, CDR2 YYDKDF (reference sequence). V was trimmed by 1 base and J by 3 bases, leaving 11 bases between them. This CDR3 spans 15 amino acids. The CDR3 DNA reads TGTGCCACCAGCAGAGTGAGCGGAATTACAGATACGCAGTATTTT. Its translation: CATSRVSGITDTQYF.

This clone was picked up one time. The V gene is TRBV28, the J gene TRBJ1-2, with D tentatively TRBD1 (5 bases). With 1 base removed from V and 8 bases from J, the gap between germline ends came to 17 bases. CDR1 and CDR2 from the germline V gene are MDHEN and SYDVKM. The CDR3 is 15 residues long. The CDR3 sequence is CASSLYDQGSGGYTF. In DNA, the CDR3 is TGTGCCAGCAGTTTATACGACCAGGGATCAGGGGGCTACACCTTC.

This chain uses TRBV27 with TRBJ2-1; a weak D match, TRBD2 (6 bases). This CDR3 region has 14 residues. Germline assignment: CDR1 MNHEY and CDR2 SMNVEV (reference sequence). Trimming took 3 bases from V and 4 from J, leaving 10 bases between them. CDR3: CASSFGDLYNEQFF. The CDR3 bases are TGTGCCAGCAGTTTTGGGGACTTATACAATGAGCAGTTCTTC.

This clone was seen a single time. This sequence joins TRBV11-2 and TRBJ2-7; 12 bases align to TRBD2. This CDR3 is 17 amino acids long. The J segment lost 0 bases and the V segment lost 1 base, leaving 4 bases of the junction unmatched. Germline CDR1 and CDR2: SGHAT and FQNNGV. In DNA form, the CDR3 reads TGTGCCAGCAGCTTAGTGGGACTAGCGGGCTACTCCTACGAGCAGTACTTC. It translates to CASSLVGLAGYSYEQYF.